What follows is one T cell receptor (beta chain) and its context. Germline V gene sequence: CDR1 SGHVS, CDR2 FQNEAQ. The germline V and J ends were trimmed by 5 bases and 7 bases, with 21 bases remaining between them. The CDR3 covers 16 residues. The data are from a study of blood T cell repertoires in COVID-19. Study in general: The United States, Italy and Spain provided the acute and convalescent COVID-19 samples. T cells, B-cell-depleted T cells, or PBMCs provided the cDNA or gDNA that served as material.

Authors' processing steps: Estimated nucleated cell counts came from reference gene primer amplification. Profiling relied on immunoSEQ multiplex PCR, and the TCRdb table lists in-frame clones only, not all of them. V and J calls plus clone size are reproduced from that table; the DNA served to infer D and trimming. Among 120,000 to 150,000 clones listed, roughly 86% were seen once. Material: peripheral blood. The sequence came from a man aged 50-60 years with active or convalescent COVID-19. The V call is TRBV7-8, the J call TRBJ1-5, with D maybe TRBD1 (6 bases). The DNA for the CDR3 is TGTGCCAGCAGCCAGGGGCTGAGAGGTGGGAGGCAGCCCCAGCATTTT. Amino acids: CASSQGLRGGRQPQHF.